This entry lists 14 T cell receptor beta chains sequenced from one sample in a study of brain metastases from non-small cell lung cancer. Assay used: immunoSEQ multiplex PCR; TCRdb lists only in-frame clones, some missing. The data hold around 2,500 clones, with approximately 85% observed a single time. Material: primary lung tumor tissue. Source of these receptors: a donor at least 40 years old with non-small cell lung cancer.

A remark on this clone: A junction end diverges from the germline sequence, so it may reflect a read error. The chain couples TRBV18 to TRBJ2-1, with D maybe TRBD2 (6 bases). Germline V gene data show CDR1 as KGHSH and CDR2 as LQKENI. This CDR3 is 16 amino acids long. The CDR3 reads CASLPPLGGGHNEQFF. The CDR3 nucleotides read TGTGCCAGCTTACCACCGCTCGGGGGAGGACACAATGAGCAGTTCTTC.

J is TRBJ1-1 and V is TRBV3-1 (or the pseudogene TRBV3-2); possibly TRBD1 for D (5 bases). Per the germline V gene, CDR1 is LGHDT and CDR2 is YNNKEL (reference sequence). V lost 6 bases to trimming and J lost 1 base, with 18 bases between them. This CDR3 has 16 amino acids. For the CDR3, the DNA is TGTGCCAGCAGGTCCCGGGCCGGGGCTAGGAACACTGAAGCTTTCTTT. Translated: CASRSRAGARNTEAFF.

The chain is built from TRBV19 and TRBJ2-1, with 10 bases that match TRBD2. V gave up 4 bases and J gave up 7 bases; unmatched junction bases: 7. Germline V lookup: CDR1 LNHDA, CDR2 SQIVND (reference sequence). The CDR3 is made up of 15 amino acids. The CDR3 nucleotides are TGTGCCAGTAGTACGAGCGGGGGGGCCCGGAATGAGCAGTTCTTC. Protein sequence: CASSTSGGARNEQFF.

The chain combines TRBV5-1 with TRBJ1-1; no reliable D call. Germline CDR1 reads SGHRS; CDR2 reads YFSETQ. The CDR3 totals 13 residues. Trimming cost V 2 bases and J 5 bases, with 10 bases left between them. This chain's CDR3 is CASSFGLATEAFF. Here the CDR3 DNA reads TGCGCCAGCAGCTTTGGACTGGCTACTGAAGCTTTCTTT.

As for this clone: A much larger clone is a single base away; this may be a read error. The chain links TRBV14 to TRBJ1-1, with TRBD1 matching 11 bases. Germline CDR1 is SGHDN and CDR2 is FVKESK. The V and J ends lost 6 bases and 4 bases, in that order; junction bases with no gene match: 4. The CDR3 is 14 amino acids. This CDR3 is CASRFGTGGTEAFF. CDR3 nucleotides: TGTGCCAGCAGATTCGGGACAGGGGGCACTGAAGCTTTCTTT.

As to this clone: Other DNA sequences from this sample encode an identical CDR3 as well. The V gene is TRBV27, the J gene TRBJ2-2; D ambiguous. This CDR3 has 14 amino acids. V was cut by 2 bases and J by 1 base, with 5 bases left in between. Germline loops: CDR1 MNHEY, CDR2 SMNVEV (reference sequence). CDR3 in DNA: TGTGCCAGCAGTTTAGGGCAGAACACCGGGGAGCTGTTTTTT. Its translation is CASSLGQNTGELFF.

In the case of this clone: A junction end diverges from the germline sequence, so it may reflect a read error. This rearrangement joins TRBV5-1 to TRBJ2-5; D gene ambiguous. Germline CDR1 SGHRS, CDR2 YFSETQ. This CDR3 comprises 13 residues. CDR3 residues: CVSSPEWLETQYF. The CDR3 nucleotides are TGCGTCAGCAGCCCGGAATGGTTAGAGACCCAGTACTTC.

On this clone itself: Other DNA sequences within the sample encode an identical CDR3. The chain links TRBV4-1 to TRBJ2-5, with D tentatively TRBD1 (6 bases). The V gene lost 1 base and the J gene lost 3 bases, with 12 bases spanning the gap. This CDR3 contains 15 residues. Germline assignment: CDR1 MGHRA and CDR2 YSYEKL. As DNA, the CDR3 is TGCGCCAGCAGCCAAGCCCCGGGGACAAAAGAGACCCAGTACTTC. Its translation: CASSQAPGTKETQYF.

The chain couples TRBV30 to TRBJ2-7; TRBD1 matches at 7 bases. In germline, CDR1 is GTSNPN, CDR2 SVGIG (reference sequence). The CDR3 spans 12 residues. The J segment lost 6 bases and the V segment lost 3 bases, leaving 5 bases of the junction unmatched. CDR3 nucleotides: TGTGCCTGGAGCTTGACAGGGAGCGAGCAGTACTTC. Translation: CAWSLTGSEQYF. Based on the CDR3 plus reference TRBV30 and TRBJ2-7, the full variable domain is SQTIHQWPATLVQPVGSPLSLECTVEGTSNPNLYWYRQAAGRGLQLLFYSVGIGQISSEVPQNLSASRPQDRQFILSSKKLLLSDSGFYLCAWSLTGSEQYFGPGTRLTVT.

V gene TRBV5-4 combines with J gene TRBJ1-1, with D possibly matching TRBD1 (6 bases). There are 14 residues in the CDR3. Trimming left V 6 bases short and J 1 base short, with 13 bases between. Germline CDR1 and CDR2: SGHNT and YYREEE (reference sequence). The CDR3 nucleotides read TGTGCCAGCACAAATGGGGGGGCGAACACTGAAGCTTTCTTT. It encodes CASTNGGANTEAFF.

The CDR3 nucleotides read TGTGCCAGCACAACTAGCGGGGGAAAAATTTCCACAGATACGCAGTATTTT. Translated: CASTTSGGKISTDTQYF. V and J are TRBV25-1 and TRBJ2-3; 11 nucleotides match TRBD2. The germline V gene has CDR1 MGHDK and CDR2 SYGVNS. V was clipped by 7 bases and J by 2 bases; unmatched bases: 11. This CDR3 region has 17 residues.

The chain recombines TRBV6-5 with TRBJ1-5; 7 bases line up with TRBD1. Germline V gene sequence: CDR1 MNHEY, CDR2 SVGAGI. This CDR3 has 15 residues. V gave up 5 bases and J gave up 0 bases; unmatched junction bases: 4. CDR3 amino acids: CASSTTGDSNQPQHF. DNA of the CDR3: TGTGCCAGCAGTACAACAGGGGATAGCAATCAGCCCCAGCATTTT.

The chain combines TRBV5-6 with TRBJ2-4; no clear D. This CDR3 has 16 amino acids. Germline CDR1 and CDR2: SGHDT and YYEEEE. Trimming took off 0 bases at V and 3 bases at J, with 13 bases between the two ends. CDR3 sequence reads: CASSLVGEFGKNIQYF. For the CDR3, the DNA is TGTGCCAGCAGCTTGGTCGGTGAATTTGGCAAAAACATTCAGTACTTC.

V usage is TRBV19 and J usage is TRBJ2-1; TRBD2 might be the D (6 bases). Trimming pared 1 base from V and 4 bases from J, leaving 14 bases between. The germline V gene has CDR1 LNHDA and CDR2 SQIVND (reference sequence). The CDR3 consists of 16 residues. The CDR3: CASSIAILAPYNEQFF. CDR3 DNA sequence: TGTGCCAGTAGTATAGCGATCCTAGCGCCTTACAATGAGCAGTTCTTC. The full variable domain, with the rest looked up from reference TRBV19 and TRBJ2-1, is DGGITQSPKYLFRKEGQNVTLSCEQNLNHDAMYWYRQDPGQGLRLIYYSQIVNDFQKGDIAEGYSVSREKKESFPLTVTSAQKNPTAFYLCASSIAILAPYNEQFFGPGTRLTVL.